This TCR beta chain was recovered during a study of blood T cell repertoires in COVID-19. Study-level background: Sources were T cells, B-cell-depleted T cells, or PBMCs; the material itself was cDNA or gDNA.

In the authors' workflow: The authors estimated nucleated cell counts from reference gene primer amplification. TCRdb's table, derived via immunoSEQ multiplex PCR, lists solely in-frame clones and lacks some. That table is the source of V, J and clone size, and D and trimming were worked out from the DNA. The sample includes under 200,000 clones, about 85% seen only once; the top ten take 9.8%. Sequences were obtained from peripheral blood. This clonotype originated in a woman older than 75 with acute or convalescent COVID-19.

CDR3 DNA: TGTGCCAGCAGTTTCGACAGGGGGGTTGGCTACACCTTC. Its translation is CASSFDRGVGYTF. The gene calls are TRBV6-5 and TRBJ1-2, with TRBD1 matching over 9 bases. V lost 4 bases and J lost 7; bases outside the gene matches: 4. CDR1 is MNHEY, CDR2 SVGAGI, per germline. This CDR3 has 13 residues.